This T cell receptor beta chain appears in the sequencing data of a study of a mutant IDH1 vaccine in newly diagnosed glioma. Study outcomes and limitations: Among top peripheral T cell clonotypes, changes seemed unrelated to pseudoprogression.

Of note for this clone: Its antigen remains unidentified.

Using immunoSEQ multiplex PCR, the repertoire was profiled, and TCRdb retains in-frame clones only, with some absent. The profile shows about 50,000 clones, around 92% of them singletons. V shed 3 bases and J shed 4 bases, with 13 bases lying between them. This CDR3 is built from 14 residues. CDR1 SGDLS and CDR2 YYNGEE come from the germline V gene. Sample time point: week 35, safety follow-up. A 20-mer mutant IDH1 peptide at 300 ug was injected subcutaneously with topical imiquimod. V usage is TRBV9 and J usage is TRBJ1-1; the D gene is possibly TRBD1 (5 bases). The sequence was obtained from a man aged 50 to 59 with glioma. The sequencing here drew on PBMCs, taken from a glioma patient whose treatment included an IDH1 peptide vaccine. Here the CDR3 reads CASSAGTVGTEAFF. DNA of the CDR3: TGTGCCAGCAGCGCCGGGACCGTGGGCACTGAAGCTTTCTTT.